This is a list of T cell receptor beta chains from one sample in a study of cytomegalovirus exposure and HLA in healthy donors. This table comes from immunoSEQ multiplex PCR, and its TCRdb copy is limited to in-frame clones, with some not included. This sample's table reports 80,000 or so clones. Sequenced sample: PBMCs. The receptors originated from a woman aged 25 to 45 in good health and CMV-seronegative. CDR3s include the opening cysteine and the closing phenylalanine or tryptophan. D genes are given only for firm matches.

TRBD2 | TRBJ2-7 | TRBV4-1 | TGCGCCAGCAGCCAAGACCCGGGGGGGACCGCCTACGAGCAGTACTTC | CASSQDPGGTAYEQYF
. | TRBJ1-5 | TRBV27 | TGTGCCAGCGGGGTAGGAGGAGGAGGTCAGCCCCAGCATTTT | CASGVGGGGQPQHF
TRBD2 | TRBJ2-1 | TRBV27 | TGTGCCAGCAGTCAAGGGACTAGTCAGCCGTTCTTC | CASSQGTSQPFF
. | TRBJ2-3 | TRBV5-4 | TGTGCCAGCAGCTTGAGCCCGGGTTCTGGCACAGATACGCAGTATTTT | CASSLSPGSGTDTQYF
. | TRBJ2-3 | TRBV5-1 | TGCGCCAGCAGCACGACACCTATTAGCACAGATACGCAGTATTTT | CASSTTPISTDTQYF
TRBD1 | TRBJ2-5 | TRBV29-1 | TGCAGCGTGGCTAGGGACAGTAGCCAAGAGACCCAGTACTTC | CSVARDSSQETQYF
. | TRBJ2-3 | TRBV2 | TGTGCCAGCAATGACGACAGTGCAGATACGCAGTATTTT | CASNDDSADTQYF
TRBD1 | TRBJ1-2 | TRBV5-4 | TGTGCCAGCAGCTTCACAGGGGCTCACGGCTACACCTTC | CASSFTGAHGYTF
TRBD1 | TRBJ1-2 | TRBV2 | TGTGCCAGCAGTGCGGGCAGGGGGCGAGGCTATGGCTACACCTTC | CASSAGRGRGYGYTF
. | TRBJ1-1 | TRBV19 | TGTGCCAGTAGGTACGGGAACACTGAAGATTTCTTT | CASRYGNTEDFF
. | TRBJ2-1 | TRBV4-2 | TGTGCCAGCAGCCCCTCAGGGCGTGAGCAGTTCTTC | CASSPSGREQFF
. | TRBJ1-5 | TRBV6-1 | TGTGCCAGCAAGAGGGAAGGGGGTATCAATCAGCCCCAGCATTTT | CASKREGGINQPQHF
TRBD1 | TRBJ2-7 | TRBV5-1 | TGCGCCAGCAGCTTGGTGGGACAGTCCGAATATTCCTACGAGCAGTACTTC | CASSLVGQSEYSYEQYF
TRBD1 | TRBJ1-2 | TRBV19 | TGTGCCAGTAGTCTCCCTCGGACAGGGCAGCGTGGCTACACCTTC | CASSLPRTGQRGYTF
TRBD1 | TRBJ1-5 | TRBV19 | TGTGCCAGTAGTCTTTCAGGGGGCAGGGATAGCAATCAGCCCCAGCATTTT | CASSLSGGRDSNQPQHF
TRBD2 | TRBJ2-1 | TRBV4-2 | TGTGCCAGCAGCCAACGACTAGCGGGAGCTGGCTCCTACAATGAGCAGTTCTTC | CASSQRLAGAGSYNEQFF
TRBD1 | TRBJ1-2 | TRBV11-2 | TGTGCCAGCAGCCTAGACAGGGGCTATGGCTACACCTTC | CASSLDRGYGYTF
. | TRBJ2-7 | TRBV30 | TGTGCCTGGAGTGAGGCTAGCTCCTACGAGCAGTACTTC | CAWSEASSYEQYF
. | TRBJ2-7 | TRBV7-8 | TGTGCCAGTGCCAAGGGGGGGGACTACGAGCAGTACTTC | CASAKGGDYEQYF
. | TRBJ1-2 | TRBV5-6 | TGTGCCAGCAGCTTGGCCGGGGCACAGGGTCGGTATGGCTACACCTTC | CASSLAGAQGRYGYTF
. | TRBJ1-4 | TRBV4-1 | TGCGCCAGCAGCCAAGGCCCTGCCCTCTACGAAAAACTGTTTTTT | CASSQGPALYEKLFF
. | TRBJ2-7 | TRBV5-1 | TGCGCCAGCAGTCAGGGCAGGGGATACGAGCAGTACTTC | CASSQGRGYEQYF
. | TRBJ1-2 | TRBV30 | TGTGCCTGGAGTGGAACAGGGTACTATGGCTACACCTTC | CAWSGTGYYGYTF
. | TRBJ2-1 | TRBV5-1 | TGCGCCAGCAGCCCCAATTTTGGGACTCTACTTAACAATGAGCAGTTCTTC | CASSPNFGTLLNNEQFF